This T cell receptor beta chain was captured in a study of blood T cell repertoires in COVID-19. Per the germline V gene, CDR1 is SGHTA and CDR2 is FQGNSA. This CDR3 has 14 amino acids. V gave up 6 bases and J gave up 1 base, with 12 bases separating them. Original processing methods: Reference gene primers were amplified, and this amplification served to estimate nucleated cell counts. This table comes from immunoSEQ multiplex PCR, and its TCRdb copy is limited to in-frame clones, with some not included. That table gives V, J and clone size, and the DNA gave D and trimming. The table includes a few hundred thousand clones, around 88% detected once.

The specimen sequenced was peripheral blood. This TCR was sampled from a woman in her 50s with COVID-19, enrolled during active disease. The chain couples TRBV7-2 to TRBJ1-1; no clear D gene. CDR3 in amino acids: CASSILGGNTEAFF. CDR3 DNA: TGTGCCAGCAGTATTCTCGGAGGGAACACTGAAGCTTTCTTT.